This T cell receptor (beta chain) was obtained from a study of blood T cell repertoires in COVID-19. As for the study in general: Sources were T cells, B-cell-depleted T cells, or PBMCs; the material itself was cDNA or gDNA.

The CDR3 is made up of 13 amino acids. Trimming took off 4 bases at V and 6 bases at J, with 13 bases between the two ends. Looked up from germline, CDR1 is SGHRS and CDR2 is YFSETQ. In the study's own analysis: Estimation of nucleated cell counts relied on the amplification of reference gene primers. Clones were read by immunoSEQ multiplex PCR, and TCRdb kept only the in-frame ones, dropping some. For V, J and clone size, that table is used; D and trimming come from the DNA. The table has 220,000 or so clones, about 90% seen once. Participants were aged roughly 18 to 90 years, lived in around 25 US areas, and enrolled virtually. Cohort allocation depended upon clinical history that participants reported.

Sequencing used PBMCs or T cells enriched from blood (not recorded which). The chain carries TRBV5-1 and TRBJ1-2; D unresolved. The sequence came from a man aged 25 to 40 who had been exposed to COVID-19. CDR3 DNA: TGCGCCAGCAGCATTGGAGGGCGAGATGGCTACACCTTC. It is translated as CASSIGGRDGYTF.